The entry below gives a single TCR beta chain sequence along with its context. Which antigen it targets is not known. One base away there is no much larger clone; base qualities are not given. This sample stems from a study of OX40 agonist ivuxolimab in advanced cancers. Describing the broader study: Ivuxolimab was a fully human IgG2 agonistic monoclonal antibody targeting the costimulatory receptor OX40 (CD134). Intravenous ivuxolimab was administered to patients every 2 weeks at six dose levels: 0.01, 0.1, 0.3, 1.5, 3 and 10 mg/kg. Among the 50 to 55 dose-escalation patients, about 20 had hepatocellular carcinoma, around 15 melanoma, 9 renal cell carcinoma and 9 head and neck cancer. The dose-escalation cohort was 82.7% male with a mean age of approximately 60 years, ranging from about 23 to 85. Patients were allowed to have had prior anti-PD-1, anti-PD-L1 or anti-CTLA-4 therapy, and approximately 40% of the dose-escalation patients had been treated with checkpoint inhibitors. Partial responses occurred in three dose-escalation patients: two with cutaneous melanoma and one with hepatocellular carcinoma. The point of sequencing TCRbeta in the periphery was to test whether ivuxolimab changed TCR sequence diversity and drove clonal T-cell expansion. The paper describes the monotherapy dose-escalation part (N of about 50 patients) of the phase I trial of ivuxolimab.

To sequence the TCRbeta CDR3 region, genomic DNA was isolated from the sorted cells. The immunoSEQ Assay was used to sequence the TCRbeta CDR3 regions. The clones in this table, taken by TCRdb from immuneACCESS, are in-frame only. Not every clone is retained; where verified, under half of the shortfall comes from an unresolved V gene, and the cause of the rest is unknown. In all, the sample holds tens of thousands of clones, and 75% to 90% of those were seen once. The biggest ten clones account for roughly an eighth of the sample. Study-level results and caveats: In the 0.1-3.0 mg/kg groups, partial responders were among the patients with the lowest normalized peripheral clonal expansion, particularly in CD8+ T cells. Low levels of normalized T-cell clonal expansion were also seen in some patients who did not respond. The antigen specificity of the peripheral T cells that underwent clonal expansion was not determined. After ivuxolimab, CD8+ T cells had more expanded clones than CD4+ T cells on average. At doses from 0.1 to 3.0 mg/kg, clonal expansion was seen in both CD4+ and CD8+ blood T cells between baseline and week 6.

In the germline V gene (reference sequence), CDR1 corresponds to SGHNT and CDR2 to YYREEE. Measured from the cysteine to the phenylalanine, the CDR3 is 14 residues long. The DNA shown is the 42-base CDR3, in frame from base 1. The V end loses 5 bases and the J end loses 5 bases, and a stretch of 13 bases separates them. Patients with a history of autoimmune disease or receiving systemic immunosuppression were excluded from the trial. Peripheral blood for TCR sequencing was collected from all dose cohorts at baseline, on cycle 4 day 1, and on cycle 7 day 1. The samples were taken from a phase I, first-in-human, multicenter, open-label dose-escalation trial of ivuxolimab. Adults with locally advanced or metastatic melanoma, renal cell carcinoma, hepatocellular carcinoma or head and neck squamous cell carcinoma were enrolled in the trial. CD4+ and CD8+ T cells were sorted separately from peripheral blood before TCR sequencing.

Recombination linked TRBV5-4 to TRBJ2-2, with the D gene not confidently named. This clonotype was obtained from an adult with an advanced solid tumor such as melanoma, head and neck, liver or kidney cancer. Here the sequenced sample was CD4+ or CD8+ T cells sorted from blood, taken in a trial of the OX40 agonist ivuxolimab. At the DNA level, the sequence is TGTGCCAGCAGGCCTACAGTTGGAACCGGGGAGCTGTTTTTT. It specifies CASRPTVGTGELFF.